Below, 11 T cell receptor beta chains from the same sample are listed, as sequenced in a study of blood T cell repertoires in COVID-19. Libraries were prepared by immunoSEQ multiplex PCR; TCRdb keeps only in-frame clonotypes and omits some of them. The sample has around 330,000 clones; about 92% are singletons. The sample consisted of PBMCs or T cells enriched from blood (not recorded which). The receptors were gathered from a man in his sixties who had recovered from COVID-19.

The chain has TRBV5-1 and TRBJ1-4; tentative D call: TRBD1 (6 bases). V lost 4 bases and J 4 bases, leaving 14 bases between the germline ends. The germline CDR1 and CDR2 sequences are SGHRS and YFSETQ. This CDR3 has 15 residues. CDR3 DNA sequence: TGCGCCAGCAGCCCTGGACAGCACTTTAATGAAAAACTGTTTTTT. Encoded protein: CASSPGQHFNEKLFF.

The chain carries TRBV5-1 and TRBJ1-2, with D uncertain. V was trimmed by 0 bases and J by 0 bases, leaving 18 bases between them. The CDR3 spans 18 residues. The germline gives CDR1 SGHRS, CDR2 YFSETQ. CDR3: CASSLVSRQELANYGYTF. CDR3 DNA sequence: TGCGCCAGCAGCTTGGTGTCGCGACAAGAATTAGCTAACTATGGCTACACCTTC. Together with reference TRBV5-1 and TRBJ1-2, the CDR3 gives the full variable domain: KAGVTQTPRYLIKTRGQQVTLSCSPISGHRSVSWYQQTPGQGLQFLFEYFSETQRNKGNFPGRFSGRQFSNSRSEMNVSTLELGDSALYLCASSLVSRQELANYGYTFGSGTRLTVV.

CDR3 sequence reads: CASSPEGSQPQHF. CDR3 nucleotide sequence: TGTGCCAGCTCACCAGAGGGTAGTCAGCCCCAGCATTTT. The chain is built from TRBV18 and TRBJ1-5; D is ambiguous. The length of the CDR3 is 13 residues. Germline V gives CDR1 KGHSH, CDR2 LQKENI. Trimming cost V 2 bases and J 6 bases, with 8 bases left between them.

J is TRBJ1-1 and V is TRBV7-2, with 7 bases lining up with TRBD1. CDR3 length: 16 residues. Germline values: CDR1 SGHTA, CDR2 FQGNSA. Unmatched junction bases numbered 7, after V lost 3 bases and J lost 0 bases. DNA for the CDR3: TGTGCCAGCAGCTTCGGGACAGTAGACCTGAACACTGAAGCTTTCTTT. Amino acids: CASSFGTVDLNTEAFF.

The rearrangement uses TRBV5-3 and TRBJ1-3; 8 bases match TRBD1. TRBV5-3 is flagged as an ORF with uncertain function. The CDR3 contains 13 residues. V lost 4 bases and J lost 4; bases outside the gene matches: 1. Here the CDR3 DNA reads TGTGCCAGAAGCCACAGGGGGGGAAACACCATATATTTT. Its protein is CARSHRGGNTIYF.

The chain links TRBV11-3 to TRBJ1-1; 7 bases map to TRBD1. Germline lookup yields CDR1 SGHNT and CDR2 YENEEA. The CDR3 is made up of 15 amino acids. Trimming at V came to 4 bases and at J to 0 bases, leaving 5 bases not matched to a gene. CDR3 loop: CASSSNRGLNTEAFF. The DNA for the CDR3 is TGTGCCAGCAGCTCTAACAGGGGCTTGAACACTGAAGCTTTCTTT.

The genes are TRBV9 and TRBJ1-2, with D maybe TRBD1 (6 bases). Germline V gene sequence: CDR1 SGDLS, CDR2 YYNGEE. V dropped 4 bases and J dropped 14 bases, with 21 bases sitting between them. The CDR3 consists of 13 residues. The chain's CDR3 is CASSHLGASVITF. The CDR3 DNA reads TGTGCCAGCAGCCACCTGGGGGCTTCTGTGATTACCTTC.

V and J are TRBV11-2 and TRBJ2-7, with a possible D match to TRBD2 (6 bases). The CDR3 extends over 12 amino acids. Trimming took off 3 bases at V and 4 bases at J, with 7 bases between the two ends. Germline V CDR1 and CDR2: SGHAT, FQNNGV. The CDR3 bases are TGTGCCAGCAGCTTTCGGGGGTACGAGCAGTACTTC. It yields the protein CASSFRGYEQYF.

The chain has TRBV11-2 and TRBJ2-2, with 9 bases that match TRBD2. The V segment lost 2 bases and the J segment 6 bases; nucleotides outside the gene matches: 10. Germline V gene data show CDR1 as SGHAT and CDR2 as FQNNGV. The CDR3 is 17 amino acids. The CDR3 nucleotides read TGTGCCAGCAGCTTAAGTTTGGCGGGGGGGCCATCCGGGGAGCTGTTTTTT. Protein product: CASSLSLAGGPSGELFF.

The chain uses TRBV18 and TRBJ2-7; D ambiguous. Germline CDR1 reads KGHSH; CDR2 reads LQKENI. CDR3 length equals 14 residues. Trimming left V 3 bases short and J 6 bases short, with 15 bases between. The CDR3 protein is CASSPVDGRPEQYF. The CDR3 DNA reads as TGTGCCAGCTCACCCGTTGACGGCAGGCCCGAGCAGTACTTC.

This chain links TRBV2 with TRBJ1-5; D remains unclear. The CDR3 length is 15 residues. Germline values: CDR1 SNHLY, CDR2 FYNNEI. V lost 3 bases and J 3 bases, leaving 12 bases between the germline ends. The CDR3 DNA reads TGTGCCAGCAGTGATGGTTACAGCAACAATCAGCCCCAGCATTTT. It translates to CASSDGYSNNQPQHF.